This TCR beta chain was recovered during a study of Graves' ophthalmopathy and Graves' hyperthyroidism (dated by TCRdb to between 2017 and 2018). Describing the broader study: Hyperthyroidism was considered stable if no progression to ophthalmopathy occurred within 18 months of follow-up. TCR beta repertoire signatures were used to distinguish Graves' ophthalmopathy from Graves' hyperthyroidism and to predict progression to ophthalmopathy. Once sampling was done, hyperthyroidism patients were given methimazole at a starting dose of 30 mg daily, while ophthalmopathy patients were given high-dose intravenous methylprednisolone. In total, 135 blood samples were TCR-sequenced: fewer than 50 ophthalmopathy, approximately 75 hyperthyroidism and roughly 17 hyperthyroidism-to-ophthalmopathy patients. An independent validation cohort was composed of approximately 19 hyperthyroidism patients and approximately 15 patients who later progressed from hyperthyroidism to ophthalmopathy. In roughly 6 hyperthyroidism patients, T-cell repertoires of thyroid tissue and blood were compared. To explore V-J signatures that separate ophthalmopathy from hyperthyroidism, a discovery set of approximately 100 patients was enrolled, consisting of about 41 with ophthalmopathy and about 60 with stable hyperthyroidism.

Study-level results and caveats: In validation, the model predicted ophthalmopathy progression with about 64% sensitivity and roughly 78% specificity; 12 predicted patients were CT-confirmed with GO in a median of around 6 months. Most expanded thyroid clonotypes with frequency above 0.001 were also detected in blood, suggesting blood repertoires may reflect the thyroid immune response. Ophthalmopathy was separated from stable hyperthyroidism by the 13-signature model with just under 90% sensitivity and just under 84% specificity in cross-validation and with 80%/75% in the test set. No statistical method was used to predetermine the sample size, and group allocation was not hidden from the investigators.

For repertoire sequencing, TCR beta CDR3 regions were amplified from RNA transcripts. HTBI primers and the Qiagen OneStep RT-PCR kit were used in a first-round RT-PCR, which was followed by a second-round multiplex PCR, size selection and purification. Sequencing of the libraries was carried out on an Illumina HiSeq2000 in paired-end mode with 100 bp reads. As for the authors' bioinformatics: SOAPnuke was used to process the reads, removing any read that contained adapters or uncalled bases, had a mean Phred below 15, or lacked an exact match to the constant primer or identifier. High-quality paired reads were merged with COPE v1.2.5. Unique nucleotide sequences were defined as clonotypes and aligned to IMGT TRB V, D and J references using MiTCR v1.1. Only V-J combinations with frequency above 0.0001 were analysed, covering approximately 99% of repertoires. For each V-J combination, a TCR clonal expansion and chaos score was defined as the ratio of F50 clonal expansion to chaos observed in the TCRdist matrix. Welch's t-statistics and random forest were used to narrow the features down to about twelve V-J combinations, which were then fed into a naive Bayes classifier. The Morisita-Horn index was used to measure how similar the thyroid and blood repertoires were. The public reads were quality trimmed at Q25 with fastp and then assembled into clones with MiXCR by TCRdb, keeping productive beta chains. Rows with one shared CDR3 protein collapse into an entry with the most common genes and DNA. These V and J calls derive from TCRdb rather than the authors' analysis. The sample includes 500,000 to 700,000 distinct CDR3 sequences, with 35% to 40% observed a single time. Over 3.5% of the sample rests with the top ten.

Hyperthyroidism patients were newly diagnosed, with disease duration under 2 months, and aged 18 to 65 years. Anyone with other autoimmune diseases, uncontrolled infections, pregnancy or lactation was excluded from the study. Diagnosis was based on clinical symptoms, serum thyroxine, TRAb, thyroid ultrasound and orbital computed tomography. Total RNA was extracted using Trizol reagent, and RNA quality was checked on an Agilent 2100 Bioanalyzer. In its sample, this clonotype was seen many times. Its antigen specificity is not known. No quality values exist for individual bases; no much larger clone is one base distant. The CDR3 has 13 amino acids, counting the end cysteine and phenylalanine. The kept DNA is CDR3 alone, 39 bases in frame from the first base. V loses 7 bases of germline sequence and J loses 3 bases, and the interval between the two ends is 12 bases. Per the germline V gene, MNHNS is the CDR1 and SASEGT is the CDR2.

The TCR sequence derives from an adult man with Graves' hyperthyroidism. The rearrangement joined TRBV6-1 to TRBJ1-2; the D gene is perhaps TRBD1, from 6 matching bases. The sample taken for sequencing was peripheral blood or thyroid tissue (not recorded which). The CDR3 amino acid sequence is: CASIWSGDYGYTF. The DNA sequence is TGTGCCAGCATTTGGTCAGGGGACTATGGCTACACCTTC.